Below are 5 T cell receptor beta chains sequenced from a single sample in a study of Ad26.COV2.S vaccination and SARS-CoV-2 variants (dated by TCRdb to the early 2020s). The receptor library was made with the immunoSEQ multiplex PCR assay. The source is immuneACCESS, and TCRdb retained only in-frame sequences with V and J called. Part of the clones is not carried over; for the studies checked, unresolved V genes explain less than half of this, and the remainder is unexplained. The table for this sample lists some 450,000 clones; roughly 88% of them were counted only once. In total, the top ten clones hold around 4.5% of the sample. This specimen's treatment or condition label, per the study, means: 15 to 20 received Ad26.COV2.S at low or high dose, single or two shots; 5 received placebo; per-sample allocation not given. For vaccine and placebo recipients, the sequenced repertoires came from samples collected on day 63 after the first injection.

The sequenced sample was peripheral blood, obtained in a trial of Ad26.COV2.S vaccine versus placebo. These receptors all stem from a person aged 18 to 59 who received the Ad26.COV2.S COVID-19 vaccine or a placebo.

CDR3 coding DNA: TGTGCCAGCAGCTTAGGCCCCCCCAACCAGTATTTT. Protein sequence: CASSLGPPNQYF. V usage is TRBV13 and J usage is TRBJ2-3; D is unresolved. This CDR3 has 12 residues. Trimming took off 0 bases at V and 12 bases at J, with 10 bases between the two ends. Germline V gene sequence: CDR1 PRHDT, CDR2 FYEKMQ (reference sequence).

V usage is TRBV28 and J usage is TRBJ2-7; D tentatively fits TRBD1 or TRBD2 (6 bases each). CDR3 length: 19 amino acids. From germline, CDR1 is MDHEN and CDR2 SYDVKM. V dropped 7 bases and J dropped 2 bases, with 30 bases sitting between them. DNA of the CDR3: TGTGCCAGCACCCCTTCGGGGGCTGGTGGTAGCCCATCCACCTACGAGCAGTACTTC. It specifies CASTPSGAGGSPSTYEQYF.

The genes are TRBV20-1 and TRBJ1-6; 11 positions agree with TRBD1. The ends lost 5 bases at V and 8 bases at J; junction bases unmatched: 8. The CDR3 loop spans 15 amino acids. CDR1 is DFQATT, CDR2 SNEGSKA, per germline (reference sequence). CDR3 residues: CSARGQGATDSPLHF. DNA for the CDR3: TGCAGTGCTCGTGGACAGGGGGCAACCGATTCACCCCTCCACTTT.

The CDR3 region has the DNA TGCAGTGCTAGTCCGGACGGACGGGGCGGCGAGCAGTACTTC. Translation gives CSASPDGRGGEQYF. The rearrangement uses TRBV20-1 and TRBJ2-7; either TRBD1 or TRBD2 may fit D (5 bases each). The CDR3 is made up of 14 amino acids. CDR1 and CDR2 from the germline V gene are DFQATT and SNEGSKA (reference sequence). Trimming left V 3 bases short and J 6 bases short, with 18 bases between.

This clone came up once. This chain links TRBV28 with TRBJ2-7; no clear D. The germline V gene encodes CDR1 MDHEN and CDR2 SYDVKM. V was pared by 5 bases and J by 1 base, with 15 bases between. The CDR3 contains 15 residues. The CDR3 nucleotides are TGTGCCAGCAGTACCTTCCGCGGACGATCCTACGAGCAGTACTTC. Translating gives CASSTFRGRSYEQYF.